The rows below give T cell receptor beta chains drawn from one sample of a study of Ad26.COV2.S vaccination and SARS-CoV-2 variants. Sequencing used immunoSEQ multiplex PCR; TCRdb keeps in-frame clones, though not all of them. The sample has about 350,000 clones, 75% to 90% seen once. Sequencing used peripheral blood, obtained in a trial of Ad26.COV2.S vaccine versus placebo. These receptors were obtained from a person aged 18-60 years who received the Ad26.COV2.S COVID-19 vaccine or a placebo. Each CDR3 is given with its conserved first and last residue. The D gene is left open where the match is weak. Only some rows state a clone size, as once, few, many or a class for expanded clones.

size | J | D | V | CDR3 | DNA
. | TRBJ2-1 | . | TRBV6-1 | CASSELGRGRYNEQFF | TGTGCCAGCAGTGAACTTGGTCGGGGGCGGTACAATGAGCAGTTCTTC
. | TRBJ1-1 | . | TRBV5-8 | CASSTPGQGLGTEAFF | TGTGCCAGCAGCACTCCCGGGCAGGGGTTGGGCACTGAAGCTTTCTTT
. | TRBJ1-5 | . | TRBV2 | CASSDRAGDQPQHF | TGTGCCAGCAGTGATAGGGCAGGGGATCAGCCCCAGCATTTT
. | TRBJ1-3 | . | TRBV5-6 | CASSSTGVTRDGNTIYF | TGTGCCAGCAGCTCCACCGGAGTGACGCGGGATGGAAACACCATATATTTT
. | TRBJ1-5 | . | TRBV6-6 | CASSYGGHSNQPQHF | TGTGCCAGCAGTTACGGGGGGCATAGCAATCAGCCCCAGCATTTT
few | TRBJ2-1 | . | TRBV5-1 | CASSYDREQFF | TGCGCCAGCAGCTATGACAGAGAGCAGTTCTTC
few | TRBJ1-6 | . | TRBV7-9 | CASSHRDGPNSPLHF | TGTGCCAGCAGCCACAGGGATGGCCCAAATTCACCCCTCCACTTT
once | TRBJ2-1 | . | TRBV6-5 | CASTGEGNEQFF | TGTGCCAGTACAGGGGAGGGCAATGAGCAGTTCTTC
. | TRBJ1-1 | TRBD1 | TRBV19 | CASRRRGPNTEAFF | TGTGCCAGTAGGAGGAGGGGGCCGAACACTGAAGCTTTCTTT
. | TRBJ1-2 | . | TRBV7-9 | CASSLEVRQSSYTF | TGTGCCAGCAGCTTAGAAGTCCGACAGTCGAGCTACACCTTC